The 30 T cell receptor beta chains listed next were all sequenced from one sample in a study of blood T cell repertoires in COVID-19. Generated by immunoSEQ multiplex PCR, the TCRdb table keeps only in-frame clones and is missing some. Of 45,000 to 55,000 clones listed, approximately 87% are singletons. The specimen sequenced was peripheral blood. The receptors come from a human donor in a cohort sampled during active COVID-19.

V and J are TRBV19 and TRBJ2-7; 11 bases line up with TRBD1. Per the germline V gene, CDR1 is LNHDA and CDR2 is SQIVND (reference sequence). There are 15 residues in the CDR3. V lost 4 bases to trimming and J lost 3 bases; unmatched junction nucleotides: 5. CDR3 sequence: CASSSAGTGGYEQYF. The CDR3 DNA follows: TGTGCCAGTAGTAGTGCCGGGACAGGGGGCTACGAGCAGTACTTC. The variable domain in full, with the rest retrieved from reference TRBV19 and TRBJ2-7, is DGGITQSPKYLFRKEGQNVTLSCEQNLNHDAMYWYRQDPGQGLRLIYYSQIVNDFQKGDIAEGYSVSREKKESFPLTVTSAQKNPTAFYLCASSSAGTGGYEQYFGPGTRLTVT.

The chain joins TRBV29-1 to TRBJ1-2; the D gene is possibly TRBD1 (5 bases). Per the germline V gene, CDR1 is SQVTM and CDR2 is ANQGSEA. The CDR3 runs 11 residues. V lost 6 bases to trimming and J lost 7 bases, with 12 bases between them. CDR3 coding DNA: TGCAGCGTGTCCCGTGGGGCTGGCTACACCTTC. This sequence encodes CSVSRGAGYTF.

The chain carries TRBV2 and TRBJ2-2, with TRBD1 identical over 7 bases. The CDR3 contains 15 residues. Germline loops: CDR1 SNHLY, CDR2 FYNNEI. Trimming cost V 6 bases and J 1 base; bases outside gene matches: 5. CDR3 sequence (DNA): TGTGCCAGCAGGGCGGACAGGCTGAACACCGGGGAGCTGTTTTTT. Translating it yields CASRADRLNTGELFF.

CDR3 DNA: TGTGCCTGGACCCTCCTAGGTGGGGCTTTGGGCTACACCTTC. Protein sequence: CAWTLLGGALGYTF. The chain joins TRBV30 to TRBJ1-2, with D possibly being TRBD1 (5 bases). Trimming shortened V by 4 bases and J by 8 bases, and 20 bases separated the two germline ends. The CDR3 spans 14 residues. Per germline, CDR1 GTSNPN and CDR2 SVGIG (reference sequence).

The chain joins TRBV6-5 to TRBJ1-6, with TRBD1 matching over 7 bases. Germline loops: CDR1 MNHEY, CDR2 SVGAGI. Unmatched junction bases numbered 9, after V lost 2 bases and J lost 8 bases. The CDR3 is 16 amino acids. This chain's CDR3 is CASSYRRGVGDSPLHF. For the CDR3, the DNA is TGTGCCAGCAGTTACCGCAGGGGGGTAGGGGATTCACCCCTCCACTTT.

The chain combines TRBV18 with TRBJ2-6; D ambiguous. The CDR3 length is 17 residues. Per the germline V gene, CDR1 is KGHSH and CDR2 is LQKENI. Trimming cost V 8 bases and J 0 bases, with 17 bases left between them. DNA for the CDR3: TGTGCCAGCCCTAAACGTGGAAACAGCTCTGGGGCCAACGTCCTGACTTTC. Translated, it gives CASPKRGNSSGANVLTF.

V is TRBV28 and J is TRBJ2-1, with a weak D call TRBD2 (7 bases). Trimming stripped 5 bases from V and 9 bases from J, with 20 bases between. The CDR3 is 15 amino acids. CDR1 MDHEN and CDR2 SYDVKM come from the germline V gene. CDR3 DNA sequence: TGTGCCAGCAGTGACCCAGGGGAGGGGGGTATTGAGCAGTTCTTC. Translation: CASSDPGEGGIEQFF.

The chain employs TRBV28 and TRBJ1-5; D is possibly TRBD1 (5 bases). V was shortened by 10 bases and J by 4 bases, with 26 bases between the two germline ends. Per germline, CDR1 MDHEN and CDR2 SYDVKM. The CDR3 totals 17 residues. CDR3 in amino acids: CATHLKRQTQRNQPQHF. CDR3 nucleotides: TGTGCCACACACTTAAAGAGACAGACCCAAAGGAATCAGCCCCAGCATTTT.

V is TRBV2 and J is TRBJ1-6, with 8 bases matching TRBD1. Germline V CDR1 and CDR2: SNHLY, FYNNEI. This CDR3 has 15 amino acids. The ends lost 4 bases at V and 7 bases at J; junction bases unmatched: 6. The CDR3 nucleotides read TGTGCCAGCAGTGCCCGGACAGGGAACAATTCACCCCTCCACTTT. Protein product: CASSARTGNNSPLHF.

V gene TRBV5-1 combines with J gene TRBJ2-5; tentative D call: TRBD1 (5 bases). The V gene lost 3 bases and the J gene lost 2 bases, with 17 bases spanning the gap. This CDR3 comprises 16 residues. CDR1 and CDR2 (germline): SGHRS, YFSETQ. CDR3 region: CASSSMPTGPQETQYF. The CDR3 region has the DNA TGCGCCAGCAGCTCAATGCCCACAGGCCCTCAAGAGACCCAGTACTTC.

This clone was picked up one time. The gene calls are TRBV4-1 and TRBJ2-1; a possible D gene is TRBD2 (5 bases). Germline CDR1 reads MGHRA; CDR2 reads YSYEKL. Trimming stripped 2 bases from V and 4 bases from J, with 18 bases between. This CDR3 spans 17 amino acids. This chain's CDR3 is CASSQPPDLMAYNEQFF. CDR3 in DNA: TGCGCCAGCAGCCAACCCCCGGACTTGATGGCATACAATGAGCAGTTCTTC.

The gene calls are TRBV5-6 and TRBJ2-2; TRBD1 aligns across 8 bases. CDR3 size: 17 residues. After removal of 7 bases from V and 4 bases from J, the junction contained 15 bases not matched to a gene. Per the germline V gene, CDR1 is SGHDT and CDR2 is YYEEEE. CDR3 amino acids: CASGIGTGSFSTGELFF. CDR3 sequence (DNA): TGTGCCAGCGGAATTGGGACAGGTAGTTTCAGCACCGGGGAGCTGTTTTTT.

The chain employs TRBV6-1 and TRBJ2-3; no reliable D call. This CDR3 region has 15 residues. Germline assignment: CDR1 MNHNS and CDR2 SASEGT. The V gene lost 2 bases and the J gene lost 0 bases, with 9 bases spanning the gap. CDR3 DNA: TGTGCCAGCAGTGAAATGCGAGTAAGCACAGATACGCAGTATTTT. It specifies CASSEMRVSTDTQYF.

The genes are TRBV5-1 and TRBJ2-3; TRBD1 aligns across 12 bases. V lost 3 bases, J lost 4 bases, and 3 bases stayed unmatched. The CDR3 extends over 15 amino acids. Germline values: CDR1 SGHRS, CDR2 YFSETQ. The CDR3 DNA is TGCGCCAGCAGCTCCGGGACAGGGGGCGCAGATACGCAGTATTTT. This gives the protein CASSSGTGGADTQYF.

The V and J genes are TRBV7-2 and TRBJ2-1; D might be TRBD1 (6 bases). This CDR3 has 17 amino acids. Germline values: CDR1 SGHTA, CDR2 FQGNSA. Trimming took 0 bases from V and 4 from J, leaving 16 bases between them. The CDR3 bases are TGTGCCAGCAGCTTAGCGCACCAGGGGAAGAGGTACAATGAGCAGTTCTTC. Translating it yields CASSLAHQGKRYNEQFF.

The gene calls are TRBV11-2 and TRBJ2-3; 7 nucleotides match TRBD2. CDR1 and CDR2 from the germline V gene are SGHAT and FQNNGV. CDR3 length: 13 residues. Trimming removed 0 bases from V and 14 bases from J; junction bases left unmatched: 8. Here the CDR3 reads CASSLDRKAGRYF. The CDR3 DNA is TGTGCCAGCAGCTTAGATAGAAAAGCGGGGCGGTATTTT.

The chain uses TRBV2 and TRBJ2-4, with TRBD1 as a possible D gene (6 bases). Deletions cut 5 bases from V and 8 bases from J, with 19 bases between. CDR3 length equals 15 residues. The germline V gene encodes CDR1 SNHLY and CDR2 FYNNEI. The CDR3 sequence: CASSLGQPGIDIQYF. The CDR3 region has the DNA TGTGCCAGCAGTCTCGGACAGCCGGGTATTGACATTCAGTACTTC.

The chain combines TRBV14 with TRBJ1-1; 9 bases are shared with TRBD1. After removal of 4 bases from V and 1 base from J, the junction contained 1 base not matched to a gene. Germline V gene lookup returns CDR1 SGHDN and CDR2 FVKESK. The CDR3 extends over 14 amino acids. The CDR3 DNA is TGTGCCAGCAGCCCGACAGGGGGGAACACTGAAGCTTTCTTT. It codes for CASSPTGGNTEAFF.

V and J are TRBV7-2 and TRBJ2-5; 12 bases agree with TRBD1. V lost 1 base to trimming and J lost 5 bases; unmatched junction nucleotides: 8. Germline values: CDR1 SGHTA, CDR2 FQGNSA. The CDR3 has 17 residues. CDR3 loop: CASSLGSGTGGWETQYF. The CDR3 DNA follows: TGTGCCAGCAGCTTAGGCTCCGGGACAGGGGGCTGGGAGACCCAGTACTTC.

A note on this clone: The junction shows a germline mismatch at one end, possibly a read error. The V gene is TRBV5-1, the J gene TRBJ1-2; possibly TRBD1 for D (5 bases). CDR1 is SGHRS, CDR2 YFSETQ, per germline. The CDR3 totals 13 residues. The CDR3 is CASTLGGAYGYTF. CDR3 coding DNA: TGCGCCAGCACCTTGGGGGGAGCTTATGGCTACACCTTC.

This clone turned up a few times. The rearrangement uses TRBV19 and TRBJ1-2; the D gene is possibly TRBD1 (5 bases). The V gene lost 5 bases and the J gene lost 8 bases, with 15 bases spanning the gap. CDR3 length: 13 residues. Germline V CDR1 and CDR2: LNHDA, SQIVND (reference sequence). CDR3: CASSPPLGEGYTF. CDR3 DNA: TGTGCCAGTAGTCCCCCTTTAGGGGAAGGCTACACCTTC.

This rearrangement joins TRBV3-1 (or the pseudogene TRBV3-2) to TRBJ2-4; TRBD2 is a possible D gene (5 bases). The ends were cut back, 3 bases at V and 4 bases at J, with 16 bases in the middle. CDR1 and CDR2 (germline): LGHDT, YNNKEL (reference sequence). The CDR3 consists of 16 residues. For the CDR3, the DNA is TGTGCCAGCAGCCAGGGTACCGTCGGGGTTAAAAACATTCAGTACTTC. Translation: CASSQGTVGVKNIQYF.

This rearrangement joins TRBV7-2 to TRBJ2-4, with TRBD2 identical over 7 bases. The germline gives CDR1 SGHTA, CDR2 FQGNSA. The CDR3 length is 17 residues. Trimming cost V 1 base and J 0 bases; bases outside gene matches: 6. CDR3 in amino acids: CASSLGGGILAKNIQYF. The CDR3 region has the DNA TGTGCCAGCAGCTTAGGGGGGGGGATTCTAGCCAAAAACATTCAGTACTTC.

J is TRBJ2-4 and V is TRBV6-2 or TRBV6-3; 14 bases are a match to TRBD2. CDR1 MNHEY and CDR2 SVGEGT come from the germline V gene. The length of the CDR3 is 19 residues. Unmatched junction bases numbered 8, after V lost 4 bases and J lost 0 bases. The CDR3 loop reads CASSSLGTSGGLAKNIQYF. CDR3 nucleotide sequence: TGTGCCAGCAGTTCCCTAGGGACTAGCGGGGGACTAGCCAAAAACATTCAGTACTTC.

This chain joins TRBV7-9 and TRBJ2-2; D might be TRBD2 (7 bases). The germline V gene encodes CDR1 SEHNR and CDR2 FQNEAQ (reference sequence). CDR3 length equals 17 residues. V was clipped by 1 base and J by 4 bases, with 16 bases between them. The DNA for the CDR3 is TGTGCCAGCAGCTTAGGATCGCGCGGGGGCACCACCGGGGAGCTGTTTTTT. Translation: CASSLGSRGGTTGELFF.

This chain joins TRBV7-8 and TRBJ1-3; 10 bases are a match to TRBD1. Germline CDR1 reads SGHVS; CDR2 reads FQNEAQ. J gave up 0 bases and V 4 bases, and 12 bases lay outside the gene matches. This CDR3 region has 19 residues. This CDR3 reads CASSSSWDRGRTSGNTIYF. CDR3 DNA sequence: TGTGCCAGCAGCTCATCCTGGGACAGGGGTCGTACCTCTGGAAACACCATATATTTT.

V gene TRBV19 combines with J gene TRBJ2-3; D ambiguous. Between the trimmed V and J ends, which lost 2 bases and 0 bases, there was a span of 6 bases. CDR1 and CDR2 from the germline V gene are LNHDA and SQIVND (reference sequence). This CDR3 comprises 14 residues. Here the CDR3 reads CASSISTSTDTQYF. The CDR3 nucleotides read TGTGCCAGTAGTATATCGACTAGCACAGATACGCAGTATTTT. Supplemented by reference TRBV19 and TRBJ2-3, the full variable domain reads DGGITQSPKYLFRKEGQNVTLSCEQNLNHDAMYWYRQDPGQGLRLIYYSQIVNDFQKGDIAEGYSVSREKKESFPLTVTSAQKNPTAFYLCASSISTSTDTQYFGPGTRLTVL.

This clone is judged medium-sized (0.01 to 0.1%). The rearrangement links TRBV13 to TRBJ2-7; 7 nucleotides agree with TRBD2. CDR3 size: 16 residues. Germline assignment: CDR1 PRHDT and CDR2 FYEKMQ (reference sequence). The V gene end was trimmed by 1 base and the J gene end by 3 bases; junction bases not matched to a gene: 9. The CDR3 spells CASSLEAGGSNYEQYF. CDR3 nucleotide sequence: TGTGCCAGCAGCTTAGAGGCCGGGGGGTCTAACTACGAGCAGTACTTC. Using reference TRBV13 and TRBJ2-7 for the parts outside the CDR3, the full variable domain is AAGVIQSPRHLIKEKRETATLKCYPIPRHDTVYWYQQGPGQDPQFLISFYEKMQSDKGSIPDRFSAQQFSDYHSELNMSSLELGDSALYFCASSLEAGGSNYEQYFGPGTRLTVT.

This clone came up a few times. The rearrangement joins TRBV20-1 to TRBJ2-7; the D gene is possibly TRBD1 (5 bases). CDR3 size: 11 residues. Germline V lookup: CDR1 DFQATT, CDR2 SNEGSKA (reference sequence). Trimming took off 4 bases at V and 7 bases at J, with 11 bases between the two ends. CDR3 loop: CSANLRQEQYF. CDR3 DNA: TGCAGTGCTAATCTCCGACAGGAGCAGTACTTC.

The rearrangement uses TRBV28 and TRBJ2-3; 9 bases agree with TRBD2. Losses at the gene ends were 1 base for V and 2 bases for J; bases not matched to a gene: 16. Germline V gene lookup returns CDR1 MDHEN and CDR2 SYDVKM. This CDR3 is 20 amino acids long. The CDR3 protein is CASSLSSLAGALEDTDTQYF. CDR3 DNA: TGTGCCAGCAGTTTATCTTCTTTAGCGGGGGCCTTAGAGGACACAGATACGCAGTATTTT.